These T cell receptor beta chains were read from a single sample in a study of technical replicates of blood from several donors. Assay used: immunoSEQ multiplex PCR; TCRdb lists only in-frame clones, some missing. Of about 100,000 clones detected, more than 90% appear once; the ten largest clones hold approximately 0.22%. Specimen: T cells isolated from PBMCs. The source of these receptors is a human donor in good health. CDR3s include the opening cysteine and the closing phenylalanine or tryptophan. The order of the fields is J gene, D gene, clone size, V gene, CDR3 length, CDR3 DNA, CDR3 protein. D genes are given only for firm matches. The size field is filled for only some rows; it gives once, few, many or a size class.

j_call: TRBJ1-2
d_call: TRBD1
clone_size: NA
v_call: TRBV29-1
cdr3_length: 15
cdr3_nt: TGCAGCGTTGAAGTGGTTCGGGACAGCGTATATGGCTACACCTTC
cdr3_aa: CSVEVVRDSVYGYTF

j_call: TRBJ1-5
d_call: TRBD1
clone_size: once
v_call: TRBV6-5
cdr3_length: 14
cdr3_nt: TGTGCCAGCAGTTTGAGACAGGGGAATCAGCCCCAGCATTTT
cdr3_aa: CASSLRQGNQPQHF

j_call: TRBJ1-3
d_call: NA
clone_size: NA
v_call: TRBV5-6
cdr3_length: 15
cdr3_nt: TGTGCCAGCAGCACCTGGGGGGGGGACGGAAACACCATATATTTT
cdr3_aa: CASSTWGGDGNTIYF

j_call: TRBJ1-4
d_call: NA
clone_size: NA
v_call: TRBV2
cdr3_length: 14
cdr3_nt: TGTGCCAGCAATCTGGACAGTAGTTATGAAAAACTGTTTTTT
cdr3_aa: CASNLDSSYEKLFF

j_call: TRBJ2-5
d_call: NA
clone_size: NA
v_call: TRBV7-2
cdr3_length: 14
cdr3_nt: TGTGCCAGCAGCCCCCCTACAGGGTTGGAGACCCAGTACTTC
cdr3_aa: CASSPPTGLETQYF

j_call: TRBJ2-1
d_call: NA
clone_size: NA
v_call: TRBV5-1
cdr3_length: 14
cdr3_nt: TGCGCCAGCAGCTCCCAGGAGGGTCAGAGGGAGCAGTTCTTC
cdr3_aa: CASSSQEGQREQFF

j_call: TRBJ2-3
d_call: TRBD2
clone_size: NA
v_call: TRBV7-9
cdr3_length: 17
cdr3_nt: TGTGCCAGCAGCTTTGGACTAGCGGGGGGGTACACAGATACGCAGTATTTT
cdr3_aa: CASSFGLAGGYTDTQYF

j_call: TRBJ2-7
d_call: NA
clone_size: NA
v_call: TRBV28
cdr3_length: 14
cdr3_nt: TGTGCCAGCAGTCCCAGGACTCTACACTACGAGCAGTACTTC
cdr3_aa: CASSPRTLHYEQYF

j_call: TRBJ1-1
d_call: NA
clone_size: NA
v_call: TRBV7-6
cdr3_length: 18
cdr3_nt: TGTGCCAGCAGCTTAATGCCCCAGGGGTCCCATTTAAACACTGAAGCTTTCTTT
cdr3_aa: CASSLMPQGSHLNTEAFF

j_call: TRBJ2-5
d_call: NA
clone_size: NA
v_call: TRBV21-1
cdr3_length: 16
cdr3_nt: TGTGCCAGCAGCAATTCTAGCGGGAGGGCCCAAGAGACCCAGTACTTC
cdr3_aa: CASSNSSGRAQETQYF

j_call: TRBJ2-1
d_call: NA
clone_size: NA
v_call: TRBV10-1
cdr3_length: 13
cdr3_nt: TGCGCCAGCAGTGGGCAGGTGTACAATGAGCAGTTCTTC
cdr3_aa: CASSGQVYNEQFF

j_call: TRBJ2-7
d_call: TRBD1
clone_size: NA
v_call: TRBV4-2
cdr3_length: 14
cdr3_nt: TGTGCCAGCAGCCCGGGGACAGCATCCTACGAGCAGTACTTC
cdr3_aa: CASSPGTASYEQYF

j_call: TRBJ2-7
d_call: TRBD2
clone_size: NA
v_call: TRBV5-1
cdr3_length: 17
cdr3_nt: TGCGCCAGCAGCTTGGCCGGGACTAGCGGAAACTCCTACGAGCAGTACTTC
cdr3_aa: CASSLAGTSGNSYEQYF

j_call: TRBJ2-3
d_call: TRBD2
clone_size: NA
v_call: TRBV11-3
cdr3_length: 16
cdr3_nt: TGTGCCAGCGGGTCGGCGGGGGGGGTAAGCACAGATACGCAGTATTTT
cdr3_aa: CASGSAGGVSTDTQYF

j_call: TRBJ2-7
d_call: TRBD2
clone_size: NA
v_call: TRBV13
cdr3_length: 14
cdr3_nt: TGTGCCAGCAGGTTACTAGCGGACTCCTACGAGCAGTACTTC
cdr3_aa: CASRLLADSYEQYF

j_call: TRBJ1-3
d_call: NA
clone_size: NA
v_call: TRBV6-1
cdr3_length: 12
cdr3_nt: TGTGCCAGCAGTGAAGTGGGAGACACCATATATTTT
cdr3_aa: CASSEVGDTIYF

j_call: TRBJ1-3
d_call: NA
clone_size: NA
v_call: TRBV6-5
cdr3_length: 13
cdr3_nt: TGTGCCAGCAGGGACAGCTCTGGAAACACCATATATTTT
cdr3_aa: CASRDSSGNTIYF

j_call: TRBJ1-4
d_call: NA
clone_size: NA
v_call: TRBV27
cdr3_length: 14
cdr3_nt: TGTGCCAGCAGTTCGTCCTCGGGTGGGGAAAAACTGTTTTTT
cdr3_aa: CASSSSSGGEKLFF

j_call: TRBJ2-3
d_call: NA
clone_size: NA
v_call: TRBV7-6
cdr3_length: 15
cdr3_nt: TGTGCCAGCAGCCTCCGGTGGGGGCAGGGAGATACGCAGTATTTT
cdr3_aa: CASSLRWGQGDTQYF

j_call: TRBJ2-5
d_call: TRBD2
clone_size: NA
v_call: TRBV7-8
cdr3_length: 15
cdr3_nt: TGTGCCAGCAGCTTGCTACTAGCGGTCCAAGAGACCCAGTACTTC
cdr3_aa: CASSLLLAVQETQYF

j_call: TRBJ2-7
d_call: TRBD1
clone_size: NA
v_call: TRBV27
cdr3_length: 14
cdr3_nt: TGTGCCAGTTCGGAAGGGACAGGGGGCGACGAGCAGTACTTC
cdr3_aa: CASSEGTGGDEQYF

j_call: TRBJ1-5
d_call: NA
clone_size: NA
v_call: TRBV18
cdr3_length: 15
cdr3_nt: TGTGCCAGCTCGCCCCGTGACAGTAGCAATCAGCCCCAGCATTTT
cdr3_aa: CASSPRDSSNQPQHF

j_call: TRBJ2-1
d_call: NA
clone_size: NA
v_call: TRBV7-8
cdr3_length: 15
cdr3_nt: TGTGCCAGCAGCCTGACTTGGGGGGATTACAATGAGCAGTTCTTC
cdr3_aa: CASSLTWGDYNEQFF

j_call: TRBJ1-5
d_call: NA
clone_size: few
v_call: TRBV15
cdr3_length: 15
cdr3_nt: TGTGCCACCAGCAGTGAACAGGGAACCAATCAGCCCCAGCATTTT
cdr3_aa: CATSSEQGTNQPQHF

j_call: TRBJ2-3
d_call: NA
clone_size: NA
v_call: TRBV7-9
cdr3_length: 13
cdr3_nt: TGTGCCAGCAGCTTCCGGGAGTTTGATACGCAGTATTTT
cdr3_aa: CASSFREFDTQYF

j_call: TRBJ2-3
d_call: TRBD2
clone_size: NA
v_call: TRBV10-3
cdr3_length: 15
cdr3_nt: TGTGCCATCAGTGACAATGGACTAGAAGTGGATACGCAGTATTTT
cdr3_aa: CAISDNGLEVDTQYF

j_call: TRBJ1-5
d_call: NA
clone_size: few
v_call: TRBV19
cdr3_length: 12
cdr3_nt: TGTGCCAGTAGTGCACAGGATCAGCCCCAGCATTTT
cdr3_aa: CASSAQDQPQHF

j_call: TRBJ1-1
d_call: NA
clone_size: NA
v_call: TRBV11-1
cdr3_length: 19
cdr3_nt: TGTGCCAGCAGCTTAGCGATTGCCGTTCAGGGTCGTTCAAACACTGAAGCTTTCTTT
cdr3_aa: CASSLAIAVQGRSNTEAFF

j_call: TRBJ2-1
d_call: TRBD1
clone_size: once
v_call: TRBV5-4
cdr3_length: 15
cdr3_nt: TGTGCCAGCAGCGACGGAGCTACAGGGGCGAATGAGCAGTTCTTC
cdr3_aa: CASSDGATGANEQFF

j_call: TRBJ1-4
d_call: TRBD1
clone_size: NA
v_call: TRBV10-2
cdr3_length: 14
cdr3_nt: TGCGCCAGCAGACTAACAGGGGCGGGTGAAAAACTGTTTTTT
cdr3_aa: CASRLTGAGEKLFF

j_call: TRBJ1-1
d_call: NA
clone_size: NA
v_call: TRBV7-9
cdr3_length: 14
cdr3_nt: TGTGCCAGCAGCTTAGAATCAGGGAACACTGAAGCTTTCTTT
cdr3_aa: CASSLESGNTEAFF

j_call: TRBJ2-2
d_call: TRBD2
clone_size: NA
v_call: TRBV5-5
cdr3_length: 16
cdr3_nt: TGTGCCAGCAGCCTGTGGACTAGAGGGGAAGCCGGGGAGCTGTTTTTT
cdr3_aa: CASSLWTRGEAGELFF

j_call: TRBJ2-3
d_call: NA
clone_size: NA
v_call: TRBV29-1
cdr3_length: 13
cdr3_nt: TGCAGCGACCGGACAGGCGGGGCAGATACGCAGTATTTT
cdr3_aa: CSDRTGGADTQYF

j_call: TRBJ1-1
d_call: NA
clone_size: NA
v_call: TRBV7-8
cdr3_length: 14
cdr3_nt: TGTGCCAGCAGCCAACGGCGGGATATCACTGAAGCTTTCTTT
cdr3_aa: CASSQRRDITEAFF

j_call: TRBJ1-2
d_call: NA
clone_size: NA
v_call: TRBV4-1
cdr3_length: 16
cdr3_nt: TGCGCCAGCAGCCAACCCGGACAGAAAACAAACTATGGCTACACCTTC
cdr3_aa: CASSQPGQKTNYGYTF

j_call: TRBJ2-1
d_call: NA
clone_size: NA
v_call: TRBV20-1
cdr3_length: 11
cdr3_nt: TGCAGTTTCCAGGAATACAATGAGCAGTTCTTC
cdr3_aa: CSFQEYNEQFF

j_call: TRBJ1-4
d_call: NA
clone_size: NA
v_call: TRBV5-6
cdr3_length: 18
cdr3_nt: TGTGCCAGCAGCTTGGGTTTTAGTGCAGGGACTCAAAATGAAAAACTGTTTTTT
cdr3_aa: CASSLGFSAGTQNEKLFF

j_call: TRBJ2-1
d_call: NA
clone_size: once
v_call: TRBV7-3
cdr3_length: 15
cdr3_nt: TGTGCCAGCAGCTTGAGGGGGTCAGGCTACAATGAGCAGTTCTTC
cdr3_aa: CASSLRGSGYNEQFF

j_call: TRBJ2-5
d_call: NA
clone_size: NA
v_call: TRBV30
cdr3_length: 15
cdr3_nt: TGTGCCTGGAGTGTACTGGGGCAGATCCAAGAGACCCAGTACTTC
cdr3_aa: CAWSVLGQIQETQYF

j_call: TRBJ1-2
d_call: NA
clone_size: NA
v_call: TRBV11-3
cdr3_length: 14
cdr3_nt: TGTGCCAGCAGCTTAGATCAATACAGCTATGGCTACACCTTC
cdr3_aa: CASSLDQYSYGYTF

j_call: TRBJ1-1
d_call: TRBD1
clone_size: NA
v_call: TRBV2
cdr3_length: 16
cdr3_nt: TGTGCCAGCAGTGAAAATTTTTTGGACAGGACGACTGAAGCTTTCTTT
cdr3_aa: CASSENFLDRTTEAFF

j_call: TRBJ1-1
d_call: NA
clone_size: few
v_call: TRBV30
cdr3_length: 13
cdr3_nt: TGTGCCTGGACGGGAGCCTCCCTTTTGGGAGCTTTCTTT
cdr3_aa: CAWTGASLLGAFF

j_call: TRBJ2-1
d_call: TRBD2
clone_size: NA
v_call: TRBV5-1
cdr3_length: 16
cdr3_nt: TGCGCCAGCAGCTTGGGTAGCGGGGGCGCTTACAATGAGCAGTTCTTC
cdr3_aa: CASSLGSGGAYNEQFF

j_call: TRBJ2-5
d_call: NA
clone_size: NA
v_call: TRBV4-1
cdr3_length: 17
cdr3_nt: TGCGCCAGCAGCCAAGATCTTTATGGGACTTACGAAGAGACCCAGTACTTC
cdr3_aa: CASSQDLYGTYEETQYF

j_call: TRBJ1-4
d_call: TRBD1
clone_size: NA
v_call: TRBV18
cdr3_length: 16
cdr3_nt: TGTGCCAGCTCACCTAATACCGGGACAGGGAGTGAAAAACTGTTTTTT
cdr3_aa: CASSPNTGTGSEKLFF